The following is a TCR beta chain sequence with its context. As yet, its antigen is unknown. The data stem from a study of neurological immune-mediated disorders. Study-level results: None of the CDR3 amino acid sequences in expanded clones turned up in more than one subject, which points to private repertoires in all groups.

Unsorted libraries were prepared from 2 million PBMCs that had been stored at -80 C. This CDR3 has 13 amino acids. Looked up from germline, CDR1 is LGHNA and CDR2 is YNFKEQ. The V end was cut by 7 bases, the J end by 0 bases, with 7 bases between. Every sequencing run drew on 15-18 subjects and yielded over 200 million TCR-beta sequences. TCRdb itself ran the 5' RACE reads through MiXCR, one entry per CDR3 protein. The data show 55,000 to 65,000 distinct CDR3 sequences, roughly an eighth seen once. Sequenced: PBMCs. This receptor was taken from a woman in her sixties with HTLV-1-associated myelopathy (HAM/TSP). V usage is TRBV4-2 and J usage is TRBJ2-1; perhaps TRBD2 as D (6 bases). CDR3 sequence reads: CASTSASYNEQFF. The CDR3 DNA sequence: TGTGCCAGCACTAGCGCCTCCTACAATGAGCAGTTCTTC.